Below, one T cell receptor beta chain is given with its context. Approximately 10 ml of fresh peripheral blood supplied the PBMCs. Germline V gene lookup returns CDR1 KGHDR and CDR2 SFDVKD. V was clipped by 3 bases and J by 3 bases; unmatched bases: 12. This CDR3 comprises 18 residues. It was RNA transcripts that yielded the amplified TCR beta CDR3 regions. Initially, a first-round RT-PCR of the TCR CDR3 employed the HTBI primer set. MiXCR was run by TCRdb on the multiplex PCR reads, yielding one entry per CDR3 protein. The table has approximately 710,000 distinct CDR3 sequences, around 15% seen once; the top ten hold roughly 15%. This sample was taken from a study of T cells in Graves' hyperthyroidism and ophthalmopathy.

Source material: blood. The TCR sequence derives from a man aged 50-60 years with Graves' hyperthyroidism. The chain couples TRBV24-1 to TRBJ2-2; 7 bases align to TRBD1. CDR3 amino acids: CATSDLRGKGTDTGELFF. The CDR3 nucleotides are TGTGCCACCAGTGATCTTCGGGGCAAAGGGACAGACACCGGGGAGCTGTTTTTT.